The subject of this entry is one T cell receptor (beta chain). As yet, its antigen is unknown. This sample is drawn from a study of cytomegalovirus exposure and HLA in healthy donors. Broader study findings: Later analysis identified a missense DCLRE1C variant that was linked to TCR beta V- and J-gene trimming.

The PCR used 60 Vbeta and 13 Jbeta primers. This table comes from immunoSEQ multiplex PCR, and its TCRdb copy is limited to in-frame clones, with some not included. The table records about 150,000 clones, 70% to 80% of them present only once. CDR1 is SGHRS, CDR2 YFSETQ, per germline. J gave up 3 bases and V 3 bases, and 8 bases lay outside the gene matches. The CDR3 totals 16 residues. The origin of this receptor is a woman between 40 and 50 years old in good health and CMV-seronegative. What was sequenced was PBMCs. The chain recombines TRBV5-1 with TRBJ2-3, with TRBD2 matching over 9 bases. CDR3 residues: CASSSRSGGRTDTQYF. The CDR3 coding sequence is TGCGCCAGCAGCTCCAGAAGCGGGGGGCGGACAGATACGCAGTATTTT.